This T cell receptor (beta chain) emerged from a study of cytomegalovirus exposure and HLA in healthy donors. The PCR made use of 60 Vbeta and 13 Jbeta primers. Profiling relied on immunoSEQ multiplex PCR, and the TCRdb table lists in-frame clones only, not all of them. The sample lists about 150,000 clones, roughly three quarters occurring once. Regarding this clone: Its matching antigen is unknown. This sample also contains other DNA sequences that code for the same CDR3.

Though probably carrying unrecorded immune exposures, donors were nominally healthy at sampling. General study findings and limits: Accurate prediction of HLA-A and HLA-B alleles (for most subjects) was reportedly achieved from TCR beta sequences. For most TCR beta V segments, an earlier analysis put the productive rate at about 87% or about 30% of the time.

V gave up 5 bases and J gave up 7 bases, with 9 bases separating them. Looked up from germline, CDR1 is SGHVS and CDR2 is FQNEAQ. The CDR3 spans 12 residues. Sequencing used PBMCs. This clonotype originated in a man aged 25-40 years in good health and CMV-seropositive. The rearrangement links TRBV7-8 to TRBJ2-1; D unresolved. The CDR3 here is CASSLRSNEQFF. CDR3 bases: TGTGCCAGCAGCCTCCGGTCGAATGAGCAGTTCTTC.